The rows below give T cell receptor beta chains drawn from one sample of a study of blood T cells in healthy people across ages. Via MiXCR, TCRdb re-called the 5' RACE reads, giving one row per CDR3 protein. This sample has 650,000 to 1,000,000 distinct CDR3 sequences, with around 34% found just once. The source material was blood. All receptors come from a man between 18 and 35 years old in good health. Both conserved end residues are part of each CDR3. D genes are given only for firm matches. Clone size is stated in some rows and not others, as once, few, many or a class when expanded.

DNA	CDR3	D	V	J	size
TGTGCCAGCAGCCCGGTTGCGGGCTACGAGCAGTACTTC	CASSPVAGYEQYF	-	TRBV5-5	TRBJ2-7	few
TGTGCCAGCAGTTTAGCGCTTGGCCTCCCGGACCCCAATGAGCAGTACTTC	CASSLALGLPDPNEQYF	-	TRBV12-3/TRBV12-4	TRBJ2-7	-
TGTGCCAGCACCTTACCGACTAGCGGGGCAACCACAGATACGCAGTATTTT	CASTLPTSGATTDTQYF	TRBD2	TRBV7-2	TRBJ2-3	-
TGTGCCAGCAGTTTAGTATTCGGGGCAGGGGGAGAGGATACGCAGTATTTT	CASSLVFGAGGEDTQYF	TRBD1	TRBV12-3/TRBV12-4	TRBJ2-3	many
TGTGCCAGCAGCTTCCCAGGGGGAAAAGAGACCCAGTACTTC	CASSFPGGKETQYF	TRBD1	TRBV7-2	TRBJ2-5	many
TGTGCCATCCCAGCGCTAGCGGGGGGCCTAGAGAACACCGGGGAGCTGTTTTTT	CAIPALAGGLENTGELFF	TRBD2	TRBV10-3	TRBJ2-2	few
TGTGCCAGCAGTTATCCCGACAGATACTACACCTTC	CASSYPDRYYTF	-	TRBV6-2/TRBV6-3	TRBJ1-2	few
TGTGCCAGCAGCGACCACGGACAGGGAGGGCTCTATAATTCACCCCTCCACTTT	CASSDHGQGGLYNSPLHF	TRBD1	TRBV9	TRBJ1-6	few
TGTGCCATCAGTGCAGGGAGTGACAGTCAGCCCCAGCATTTT	CAISAGSDSQPQHF	-	TRBV10-3	TRBJ1-5	-
TGTGCCAGCCGTGGGGCCAACGTCCTGACTTTC	CASRGANVLTF	-	TRBV25-1	TRBJ2-6	-
TGTGCCAGCAGCGGATACGGGGGAACTAACTATGGCTACACCTTC	CASSGYGGTNYGYTF	-	TRBV7-9	TRBJ1-2	few
TGTGCCAGCAGACACGGACAGGGGACTGAAGCTTTCTTT	CASRHGQGTEAFF	TRBD1	TRBV6-2/TRBV6-3	TRBJ1-1	-
TGTGCCAGCAGCCGAATCGACAGGGACTATGGCTACACCTTC	CASSRIDRDYGYTF	TRBD1	TRBV6-2/TRBV6-3	TRBJ1-2	-
TGTGCCAGCAGCGTAGTCACAGGGGACGAGCAGTACTTC	CASSVVTGDEQYF	TRBD1	TRBV9	TRBJ2-7	many
TGTGCCAGGAGGAAGGGGGTCGAATATGGCTACACCTTC	CARRKGVEYGYTF	-	TRBV2	TRBJ1-2	many
TGTGCCATGGGTAGCCGGACAGGGTCCCCGGATACGCAGTATTTT	CAMGSRTGSPDTQYF	TRBD1	TRBV10-3	TRBJ2-3	few
TGTGCCAGCAGCTTGGGGGCTCCGAACACTGAAGCTTTCTTT	CASSLGAPNTEAFF	-	TRBV5-4	TRBJ1-1	-
TGTGCCAGCACCTCCCGGAGTAATGAGCAGTTCTTC	CASTSRSNEQFF	-	TRBV12-3/TRBV12-4	TRBJ2-1	-
TGTGCCAGCAGCCAAGAAGGTACAGTCGGAAACACCATATATTTT	CASSQEGTVGNTIYF	-	TRBV3-1	TRBJ1-3	-
TGTGCCAGCAGCACGGACCCCTATTGGGAGCAGTACTTC	CASSTDPYWEQYF	-	TRBV7-2	TRBJ2-7	few
TGCAGTGCTAGAGTAGGGGGTCCCCATTATGCCCCCCTCCACTTT	CSARVGGPHYAPLHF	-	TRBV20-1	TRBJ1-6	-
TGCGCCAGCAGGGTCGGGACTTTGAACACTGAAGCTTTCTTT	CASRVGTLNTEAFF	-	TRBV5-1	TRBJ1-1	few
TGTGCCGGCAGCTTATTTGGGAACACTGAAGCTTTCTTT	CAGSLFGNTEAFF	-	TRBV7-3	TRBJ1-1	-
TGCAGCGTAAGACAGCAACCTGAAGCTTTCTTT	CSVRQQPEAFF	-	TRBV29-1	TRBJ1-1	-
TGCAGCAACTTGAGGGGTTTCGTTAGGACAGATACGCAGTATTTT	CSNLRGFVRTDTQYF	-	TRBV20-1	TRBJ2-3	-
TGTGCCAGCAGTTTGCTCCAGAGCAATTCACCCCTCCACTTT	CASSLLQSNSPLHF	-	TRBV12-3/TRBV12-4	TRBJ1-6	-
TGCAGCGTCGCGGACAGGGTGGGTCAGCCCCAGCATTTT	CSVADRVGQPQHF	TRBD1	TRBV29-1	TRBJ1-5	-
TGCAGTGCCGAAAGGACAGGGGATCAGCCCCAGCATTTT	CSAERTGDQPQHF	TRBD1	TRBV20-1	TRBJ1-5	few
TGCGCCAGCAGCCAAGATCGGGGACAGGGGGCTGACGAGCAGTACTTC	CASSQDRGQGADEQYF	TRBD1	TRBV4-3	TRBJ2-7	-
TGTGCCAGCAGCCCGGATGAAGCTGGGGCCAACGTCCTGACTTTC	CASSPDEAGANVLTF	-	TRBV6-2/TRBV6-3	TRBJ2-6	-
TGTGCCATCAGTGAGTCTCGCGGGCGGTTCCAGACACAAGAGACCCAGTACTTC	CAISESRGRFQTQETQYF	-	TRBV10-3	TRBJ2-5	many